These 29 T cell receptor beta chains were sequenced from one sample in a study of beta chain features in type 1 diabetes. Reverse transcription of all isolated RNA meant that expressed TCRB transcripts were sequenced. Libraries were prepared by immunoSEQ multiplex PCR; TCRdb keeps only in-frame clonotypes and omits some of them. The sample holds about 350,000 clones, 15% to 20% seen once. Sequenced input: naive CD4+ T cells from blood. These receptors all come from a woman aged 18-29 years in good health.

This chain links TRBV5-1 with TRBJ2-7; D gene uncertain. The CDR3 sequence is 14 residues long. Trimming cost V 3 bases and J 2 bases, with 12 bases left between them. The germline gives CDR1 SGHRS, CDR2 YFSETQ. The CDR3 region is CASSWSGATYEQYF. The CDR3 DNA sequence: TGCGCCAGCAGCTGGTCCGGAGCTACCTACGAGCAGTACTTC.

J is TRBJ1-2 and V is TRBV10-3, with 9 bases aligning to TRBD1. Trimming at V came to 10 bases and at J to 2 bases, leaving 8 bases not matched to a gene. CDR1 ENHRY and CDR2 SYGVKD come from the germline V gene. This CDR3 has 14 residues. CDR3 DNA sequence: TGTGCCACCTTGTCGGGACAGGGAAACTATGGCTACACCTTC. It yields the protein CATLSGQGNYGYTF.

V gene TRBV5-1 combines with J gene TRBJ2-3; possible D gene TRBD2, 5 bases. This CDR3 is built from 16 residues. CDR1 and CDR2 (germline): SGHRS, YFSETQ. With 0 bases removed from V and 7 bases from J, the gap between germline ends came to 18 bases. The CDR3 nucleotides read TGCGCCAGCAGCTTGGCTGGGCGGGCCAGTCTAAATACGCAGTATTTT. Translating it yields CASSLAGRASLNTQYF.

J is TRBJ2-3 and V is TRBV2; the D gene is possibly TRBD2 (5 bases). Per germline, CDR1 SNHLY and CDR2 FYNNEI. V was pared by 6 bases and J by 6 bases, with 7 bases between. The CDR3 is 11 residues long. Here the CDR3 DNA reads TGTGCCAGCAGCACGGGGGATACGCAGTATTTT. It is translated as CASSTGDTQYF.

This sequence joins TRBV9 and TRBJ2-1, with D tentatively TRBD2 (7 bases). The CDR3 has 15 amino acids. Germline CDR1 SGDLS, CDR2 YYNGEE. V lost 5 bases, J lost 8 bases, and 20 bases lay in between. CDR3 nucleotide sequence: TGTGCCAGCAGTGGGGGGGCGGGGCTCGGGTATGAGCAGTTCTTC. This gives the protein CASSGGAGLGYEQFF.

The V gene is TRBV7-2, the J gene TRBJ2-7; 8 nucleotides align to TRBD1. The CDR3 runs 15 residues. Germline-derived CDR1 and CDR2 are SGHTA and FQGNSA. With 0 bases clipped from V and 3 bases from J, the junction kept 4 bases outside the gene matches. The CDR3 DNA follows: TGTGCCAGCAGCTTAGCGGGACAGGCGAGCTACGAGCAGTACTTC. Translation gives CASSLAGQASYEQYF.

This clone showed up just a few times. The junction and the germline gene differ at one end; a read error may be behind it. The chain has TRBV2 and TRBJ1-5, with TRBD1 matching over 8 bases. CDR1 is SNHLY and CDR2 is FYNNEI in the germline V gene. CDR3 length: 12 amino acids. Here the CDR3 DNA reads TGTGCCAGCAGCGCGGACAGGGAGGGGCCCCGCTTT. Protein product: CASSADREGPRF.

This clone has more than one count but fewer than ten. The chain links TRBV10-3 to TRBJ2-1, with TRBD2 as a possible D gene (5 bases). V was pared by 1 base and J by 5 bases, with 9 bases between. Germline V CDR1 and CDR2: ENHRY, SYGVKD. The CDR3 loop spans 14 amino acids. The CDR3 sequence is CAISEWEFHNEQFF. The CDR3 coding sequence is TGTGCCATCAGTGAGTGGGAGTTCCACAATGAGCAGTTCTTC.

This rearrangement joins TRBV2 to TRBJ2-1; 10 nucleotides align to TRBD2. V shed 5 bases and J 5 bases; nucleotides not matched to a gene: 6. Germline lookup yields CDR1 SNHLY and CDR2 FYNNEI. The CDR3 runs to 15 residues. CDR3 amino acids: CASSSSGSFDNEQFF. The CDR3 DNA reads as TGTGCCAGCAGTTCTAGCGGGAGTTTTGACAATGAGCAGTTCTTC.

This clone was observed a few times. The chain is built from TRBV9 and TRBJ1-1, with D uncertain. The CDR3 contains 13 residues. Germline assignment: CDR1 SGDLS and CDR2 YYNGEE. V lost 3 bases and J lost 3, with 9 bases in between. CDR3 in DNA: TGTGCCAGCAGCGCTGCGCAACACACTGAAGCTTTCTTT. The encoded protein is CASSAAQHTEAFF.

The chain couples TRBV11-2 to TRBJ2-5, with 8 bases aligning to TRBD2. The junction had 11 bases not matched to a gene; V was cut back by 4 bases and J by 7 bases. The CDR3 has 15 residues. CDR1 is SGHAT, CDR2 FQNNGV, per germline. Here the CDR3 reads CASSSLAGSGVTQYF. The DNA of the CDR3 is TGTGCCAGCAGCTCGTTAGCGGGGTCGGGCGTGACCCAGTACTTC.

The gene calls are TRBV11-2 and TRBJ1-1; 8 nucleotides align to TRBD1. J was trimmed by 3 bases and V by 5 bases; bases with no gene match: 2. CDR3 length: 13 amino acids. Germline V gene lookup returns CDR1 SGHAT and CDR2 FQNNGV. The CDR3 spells CASSPDRDTEAFF. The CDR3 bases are TGTGCCAGCAGCCCGGACAGGGACACTGAAGCTTTCTTT.

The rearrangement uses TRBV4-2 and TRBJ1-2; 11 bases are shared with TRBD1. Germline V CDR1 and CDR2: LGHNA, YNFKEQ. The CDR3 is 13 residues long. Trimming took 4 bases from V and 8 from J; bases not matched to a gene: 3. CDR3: CASSPGTGGGYTF. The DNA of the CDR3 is TGTGCCAGCAGCCCCGGGACAGGGGGAGGCTACACCTTC.

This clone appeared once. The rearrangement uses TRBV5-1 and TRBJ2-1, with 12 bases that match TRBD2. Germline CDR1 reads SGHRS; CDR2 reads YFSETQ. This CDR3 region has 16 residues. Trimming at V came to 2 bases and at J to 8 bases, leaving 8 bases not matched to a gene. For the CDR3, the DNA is TGCGCCAGCAGCTTAGGGCTAGCGGGAGGGCCCCATGAGCAGTTCTTC. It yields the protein CASSLGLAGGPHEQFF.

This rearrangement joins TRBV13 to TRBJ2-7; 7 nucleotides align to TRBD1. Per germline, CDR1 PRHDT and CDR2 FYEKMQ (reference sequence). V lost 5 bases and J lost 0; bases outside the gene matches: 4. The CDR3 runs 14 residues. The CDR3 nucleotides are TGTGCCAGCAGCGCGGACAGGCACTCCTACGAGCAGTACTTC. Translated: CASSADRHSYEQYF.

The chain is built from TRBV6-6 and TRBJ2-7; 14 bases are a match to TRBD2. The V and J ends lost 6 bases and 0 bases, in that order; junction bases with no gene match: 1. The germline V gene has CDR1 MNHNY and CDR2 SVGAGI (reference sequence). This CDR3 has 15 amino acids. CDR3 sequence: CASRGTSGSSYEQYF. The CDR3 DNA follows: TGTGCCAGCAGGGGGACTAGCGGGAGCTCCTACGAGCAGTACTTC.

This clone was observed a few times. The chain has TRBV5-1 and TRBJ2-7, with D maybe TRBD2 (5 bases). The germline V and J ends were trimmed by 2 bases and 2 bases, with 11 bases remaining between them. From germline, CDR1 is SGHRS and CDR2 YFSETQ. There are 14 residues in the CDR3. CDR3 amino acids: CASSLGAAAYEQYF. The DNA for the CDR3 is TGCGCCAGCAGCTTAGGAGCGGCAGCCTACGAGCAGTACTTC.

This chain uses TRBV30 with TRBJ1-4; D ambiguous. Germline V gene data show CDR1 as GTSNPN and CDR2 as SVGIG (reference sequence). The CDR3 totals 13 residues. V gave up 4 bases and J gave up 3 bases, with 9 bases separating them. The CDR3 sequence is CAWNQASNEKLFF. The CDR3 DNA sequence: TGTGCCTGGAATCAGGCGTCTAATGAAAAACTGTTTTTT.

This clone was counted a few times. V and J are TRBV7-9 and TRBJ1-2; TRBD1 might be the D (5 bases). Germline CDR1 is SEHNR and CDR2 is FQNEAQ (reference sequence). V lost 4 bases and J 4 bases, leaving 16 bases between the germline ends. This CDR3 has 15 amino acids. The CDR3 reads CASSWARVGSYGYTF. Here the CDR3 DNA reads TGTGCCAGCAGCTGGGCCAGGGTCGGGAGCTATGGCTACACCTTC.

CDR3 amino acids: CASSGTRTNNEQFF. In DNA, the CDR3 is TGTGCCAGCAGTGGGACTAGAACCAACAATGAGCAGTTCTTC. The chain joins TRBV2 to TRBJ2-1; 7 bases are a match to TRBD2. The CDR3 has 14 amino acids. V lost 4 bases to trimming and J lost 5 bases; unmatched junction nucleotides: 5. The V gene's germline CDR1 is SNHLY and CDR2 FYNNEI. Supplemented by reference TRBV2 and TRBJ2-1, the full variable domain reads EPEVTQTPSHQVTQMGQEVILRCVPISNHLYFYWYRQILGQKVEFLVSFYNNEISEKSEIFDDQFSVERPDGSNFTLKIRSTKLEDSAMYFCASSGTRTNNEQFFGPGTRLTVL.

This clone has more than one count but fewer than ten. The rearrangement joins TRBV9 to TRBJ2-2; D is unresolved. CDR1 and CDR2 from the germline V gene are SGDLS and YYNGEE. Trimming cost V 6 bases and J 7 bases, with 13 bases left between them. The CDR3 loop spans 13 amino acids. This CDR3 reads CASNGLVSGELFF. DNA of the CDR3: TGTGCCAGCAATGGCCTAGTGAGCGGGGAGCTGTTTTTT.

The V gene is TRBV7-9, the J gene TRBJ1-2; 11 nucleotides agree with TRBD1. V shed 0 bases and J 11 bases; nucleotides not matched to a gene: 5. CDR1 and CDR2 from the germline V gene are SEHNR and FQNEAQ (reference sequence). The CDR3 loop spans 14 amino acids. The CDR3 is CASSLAPGQGVYTF. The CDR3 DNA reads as TGTGCCAGCAGCTTAGCTCCGGGACAGGGGGTGTACACCTTC.

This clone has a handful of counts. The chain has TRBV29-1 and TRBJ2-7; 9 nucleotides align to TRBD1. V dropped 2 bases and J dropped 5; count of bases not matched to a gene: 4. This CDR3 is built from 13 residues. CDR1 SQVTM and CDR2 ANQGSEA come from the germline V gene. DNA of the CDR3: TGCAGCGTTGAATACAACAGGGGGCACGAGCAGTACTTC. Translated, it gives CSVEYNRGHEQYF.

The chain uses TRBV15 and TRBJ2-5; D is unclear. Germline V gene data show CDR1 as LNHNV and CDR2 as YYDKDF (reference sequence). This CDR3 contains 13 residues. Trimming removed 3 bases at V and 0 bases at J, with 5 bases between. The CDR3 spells CATSSRNQETQYF. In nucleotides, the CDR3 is TGTGCCACCAGCAGCAGGAACCAAGAGACCCAGTACTTC.

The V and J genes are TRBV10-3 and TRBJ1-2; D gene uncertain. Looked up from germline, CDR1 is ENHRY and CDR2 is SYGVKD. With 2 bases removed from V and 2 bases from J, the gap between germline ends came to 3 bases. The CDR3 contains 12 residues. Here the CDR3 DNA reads TGTGCCATCAGTGAGGAGAACTATGGCTACACCTTC. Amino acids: CAISEENYGYTF.

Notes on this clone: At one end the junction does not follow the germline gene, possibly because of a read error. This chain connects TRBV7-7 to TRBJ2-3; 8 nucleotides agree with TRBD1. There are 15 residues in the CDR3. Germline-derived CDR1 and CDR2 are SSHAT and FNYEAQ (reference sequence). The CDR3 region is CASSTGGLGTDTQYF. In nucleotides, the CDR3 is TGTGCTAGCAGCACAGGGGGATTGGGCACAGATACGCAGTATTTT.

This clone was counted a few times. CDR3 sequence: CSVIPRGGSAYEQYF. The DNA of the CDR3 is TGCAGCGTGATACCTCGGGGAGGGTCGGCCTACGAGCAGTACTTC. V and J are TRBV29-1 and TRBJ2-7; 7 bases are a match to TRBD2. CDR1 SQVTM and CDR2 ANQGSEA come from the germline V gene. With V trimmed by 6 bases and J by 2 bases, 13 bases remained unmatched. CDR3 length: 15 residues.

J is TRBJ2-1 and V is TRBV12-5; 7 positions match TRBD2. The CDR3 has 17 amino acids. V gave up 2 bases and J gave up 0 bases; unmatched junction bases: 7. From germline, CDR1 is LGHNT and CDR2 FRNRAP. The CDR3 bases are TGTGCTAGTGGTTTGAACCTAGCGGCCAGCTCCTACAATGAGCAGTTCTTC. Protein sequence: CASGLNLAASSYNEQFF.

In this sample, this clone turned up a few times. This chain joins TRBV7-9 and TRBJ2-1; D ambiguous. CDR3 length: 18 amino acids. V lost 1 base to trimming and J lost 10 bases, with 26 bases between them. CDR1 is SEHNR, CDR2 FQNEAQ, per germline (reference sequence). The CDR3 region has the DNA TGTGCCAGCAGCTTAGTTCCCGGTGCCCGGTCGGGTACAAGGGAGCAGTTCTTC. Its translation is CASSLVPGARSGTREQFF.